One and the same sample provided the 17 T cell receptor beta chains below, sequenced in a study of blood T cell repertoires in COVID-19. The method was immunoSEQ multiplex PCR; TCRdb's version includes in-frame clones alone and lacks a portion of them. In the table there are around 93,000 clones, just under 90% of which are singletons. Material: peripheral blood. These receptor sequences come from a human donor in a cohort sampled during active COVID-19.

The chain uses TRBV9 and TRBJ2-1; D unresolved. This CDR3 spans 15 amino acids. V lost 1 base, J lost 2 bases, and 10 bases lay in between. Per the germline V gene, CDR1 is SGDLS and CDR2 is YYNGEE. CDR3 sequence reads: CASSVMGDPYNEQFF. The CDR3 coding sequence is TGTGCCAGCAGCGTAATGGGCGACCCCTACAATGAGCAGTTCTTC.

V gene TRBV5-1 combines with J gene TRBJ2-5; D is perhaps TRBD1 (6 bases). Trimming pared 5 bases from V and 2 bases from J, leaving 13 bases between. The CDR3 runs to 14 residues. Germline CDR1 and CDR2: SGHRS and YFSETQ. CDR3 nucleotide sequence: TGCGCCAGCAGTGGAAGGGGGACACAAGAGACCCAGTACTTC. Amino acids: CASSGRGTQETQYF.

This chain uses TRBV9 with TRBJ2-1; 9 nucleotides line up with TRBD2. V lost 4 bases and J lost 0; bases outside the gene matches: 11. The CDR3 length is 18 residues. Germline V gives CDR1 SGDLS, CDR2 YYNGEE. CDR3 sequence (DNA): TGTGCCAGCAGCTTCCCTAGCGGGGCTAAAGGCTCCTACAATGAGCAGTTCTTC. It specifies CASSFPSGAKGSYNEQFF.

This clone is a singleton in its sample. This chain uses TRBV18 with TRBJ1-3; D unresolved. CDR3 length equals 15 residues. From germline, CDR1 is KGHSH and CDR2 LQKENI. Deletions cut 3 bases from V and 5 bases from J, with 14 bases between. CDR3: CASSPPAGDRNTIYF. The CDR3 DNA sequence: TGTGCCAGCTCACCGCCCGCTGGAGATAGAAACACCATATATTTT.

This chain uses TRBV19 with TRBJ2-1; D gene uncertain. The germline V and J ends were trimmed by 5 bases and 0 bases, with 11 bases remaining between them. Germline CDR1 and CDR2: LNHDA and SQIVND (reference sequence). The CDR3 contains 15 residues. The DNA for the CDR3 is TGTGCCAGTAGTGAGTACTTGAGCTCCTACAATGAGCAGTTCTTC. The encoded protein is CASSEYLSSYNEQFF.

The chain links TRBV4-2 to TRBJ1-1, with D unresolved. With 0 bases removed from V and 5 bases from J, the gap between germline ends came to 10 bases. The length of the CDR3 is 14 residues. Per germline, CDR1 LGHNA and CDR2 YNFKEQ. The DNA for the CDR3 is TGTGCCAGCAGCCAAGAGTGGGGAGGGACTGAAGCTTTCTTT. The encoded protein is CASSQEWGGTEAFF.

The chain carries TRBV19 and TRBJ2-4, with TRBD1 matching 9 bases. The CDR3 runs to 14 residues. V lost 3 bases and J lost 8; bases outside the gene matches: 5. The germline gives CDR1 LNHDA, CDR2 SQIVND (reference sequence). The CDR3 sequence is CASSMGTGKHIQYF. The CDR3 nucleotides read TGTGCCAGTAGTATGGGGACAGGGAAACACATTCAGTACTTC.

The J gene is TRBJ2-7, the V gene TRBV6-2 or TRBV6-3, with 7 bases matching TRBD1. The length of the CDR3 is 15 residues. Germline lookup yields CDR1 MNHEY and CDR2 SVGEGT. V shed 7 bases, J shed 2 bases, and the junction held 11 bases outside the gene matches. In DNA, the CDR3 is TGTGCCAGCACCCCCCTCGGGACAGCTACCTACGAGCAGTACTTC. Residues: CASTPLGTATYEQYF.

The rearrangement joins TRBV6-5 to TRBJ2-3, with a tentative D call TRBD2 (6 bases). Germline CDR1 MNHEY, CDR2 SVGAGI. V was cut by 6 bases and J by 2 bases, with 15 bases left in between. The CDR3 consists of 15 residues. CDR3 loop: CASRLSGLITDTQYF. The CDR3 bases are TGTGCCAGCAGACTTTCGGGACTCATCACAGATACGCAGTATTTT.

The V and J genes are TRBV5-1 and TRBJ2-7; 7 nucleotides line up with TRBD1. V trimming: 4 bases; J trimming: 6 bases; junction bases outside the gene matches: 1. CDR3 size: 11 residues. CDR1 is SGHRS and CDR2 is YFSETQ in the germline V gene. CDR3 coding DNA: TGCGCCAGCAGCCGGGACAGCGAGCAGTACTTC. This translates into CASSRDSEQYF.

This clone was observed a handful of times. This chain connects TRBV5-1 to TRBJ1-1; tentatively, D is TRBD1 (5 bases). The germline V and J ends were trimmed by 4 bases and 1 base, with 8 bases remaining between them. The CDR3 has 13 residues. Germline V gene data show CDR1 as SGHRS and CDR2 as YFSETQ. The CDR3 loop is CASSIQENTEAFF. DNA for the CDR3: TGCGCCAGCAGCATACAGGAGAACACTGAAGCTTTCTTT.

This clone was detected a few times. This rearrangement joins TRBV6-2 or TRBV6-3 to TRBJ2-7, with TRBD1 matching 9 bases. Losses at the gene ends were 4 bases for V and 2 bases for J; bases not matched to a gene: 12. There are 17 residues in the CDR3. CDR1 and CDR2 (germline): MNHEY, SVGEGT. The CDR3, as DNA: TGTGCCAGCAGTTCGGGACAGGGAGGGGTAGGGACCTACGAGCAGTACTTC. Protein: CASSSGQGGVGTYEQYF.

DNA of the CDR3: TGTGCCAGCAGCGTGAGCGGGAGTCTGGCAGATACGCAGTATTTT. It is translated as CASSVSGSLADTQYF. This chain links TRBV11-2 with TRBJ2-3, with 8 positions matching TRBD2. This CDR3 is 15 amino acids long. The trim removed 5 bases at V and 4 bases at J, leaving 8 bases unmatched. Germline V gives CDR1 SGHAT, CDR2 FQNNGV.

The V and J genes are TRBV5-1 and TRBJ2-5, with 8 positions matching TRBD1. Trimming at V came to 7 bases and at J to 1 base, leaving 9 bases not matched to a gene. CDR3 length: 15 amino acids. Germline lookup yields CDR1 SGHRS and CDR2 YFSETQ. The CDR3: CASSGQGFRQETQYF. CDR3 in DNA: TGCGCCAGCTCCGGACAGGGATTTCGCCAAGAGACCCAGTACTTC.

The genes are TRBV3-1 (or the pseudogene TRBV3-2) and TRBJ2-1; 10 bases line up with TRBD1. From germline, CDR1 is LGHDT and CDR2 YNNKEL (reference sequence). This CDR3 has 16 amino acids. V was clipped by 1 base and J by 6 bases; unmatched bases: 6. The CDR3 loop is CASSQVKGTGVNEQFF. In DNA, the CDR3 is TGTGCCAGCAGCCAAGTTAAGGGGACAGGGGTCAATGAGCAGTTCTTC.

The chain has TRBV28 and TRBJ2-7; 7 nucleotides match TRBD1. Unmatched junction bases numbered 7, after V lost 6 bases and J lost 2 bases. The germline V gene encodes CDR1 MDHEN and CDR2 SYDVKM. The CDR3 is made up of 14 amino acids. The CDR3 sequence: CASSPGQVTYEQYF. The CDR3 DNA reads as TGTGCCAGCAGCCCCGGACAGGTAACCTACGAGCAGTACTTC.

This chain joins TRBV20-1 and TRBJ1-5; 7 bases are shared with TRBD1. V was pared by 3 bases and J by 5 bases, with 7 bases of the junction left unmatched. Germline lookup yields CDR1 DFQATT and CDR2 SNEGSKA (reference sequence). The CDR3 covers 14 residues. CDR3 loop: CSASPFGTDQPQHF. In DNA, the CDR3 is TGCAGTGCTAGTCCCTTCGGGACAGATCAGCCCCAGCATTTT.